The rows below give T cell receptor beta chains drawn from one sample of a study of blood T cells in healthy people across ages. Via MiXCR, TCRdb re-called the 5' RACE reads, giving one row per CDR3 protein. The sample yields some 1.4 million distinct CDR3 sequences, roughly 40% seen once. The specimen sequenced was blood. The receptors were sampled from a woman aged 18-29 years in good health. CDR3s include the opening cysteine and the closing phenylalanine or tryptophan. A D gene is named only where the DNA matches it firmly. The size of a clone is reported for some rows only, either as once, few or many, or as a class for expanded clones.

d_gene: NA; v_gene: TRBV12-3/TRBV12-4; j_gene: TRBJ2-5; abundance: NA; CDR3aa: CASSEAVQETQYF; CDR3nt: TGTGCCAGCAGCGAGGCAGTTCAAGAGACCCAGTACTTC
d_gene: NA; v_gene: TRBV24-1; j_gene: TRBJ2-5; abundance: NA; CDR3aa: CATSDLSDFQYF; CDR3nt: TGTGCCACCAGTGATTTATCGGACTTCCAGTACTTC
d_gene: NA; v_gene: TRBV18; j_gene: TRBJ2-7; abundance: few; CDR3aa: CASSLSSVYNEQYF; CDR3nt: TGTGCCAGCTCACTTTCGTCCGTCTACAATGAGCAGTACTTC
d_gene: NA; v_gene: TRBV6-6; j_gene: TRBJ1-4; abundance: NA; CDR3aa: CASSYPTAPLPNEKLFF; CDR3nt: TGTGCCAGCAGTTATCCGACAGCCCCCCTACCTAATGAAAAACTGTTTTTT
d_gene: NA; v_gene: TRBV7-2; j_gene: TRBJ2-1; abundance: NA; CDR3aa: CASSTPLYNEQFF; CDR3nt: TGTGCCAGCAGCACCCCTCTGTACAATGAGCAGTTCTTC
d_gene: TRBD1; v_gene: TRBV7-2; j_gene: TRBJ2-7; abundance: NA; CDR3aa: CASSTRQGRSYEQYF; CDR3nt: TGTGCCAGCAGCACCCGACAGGGGCGCTCCTACGAGCAGTACTTC
d_gene: TRBD2; v_gene: TRBV20-1; j_gene: TRBJ2-7; abundance: few; CDR3aa: CSLRAAGGPYEQYF; CDR3nt: TGCAGTCTGAGGGCGGCGGGAGGGCCCTACGAGCAGTACTTC
d_gene: TRBD2; v_gene: TRBV10-3; j_gene: TRBJ2-5; abundance: NA; CDR3aa: CAISEVASGRGETQYF; CDR3nt: TGTGCCATCAGTGAAGTGGCTAGCGGGAGGGGAGAGACCCAGTACTTC
d_gene: TRBD1; v_gene: TRBV5-1; j_gene: TRBJ2-7; abundance: NA; CDR3aa: CASSDGQATYEQYF; CDR3nt: TGCGCCAGCAGCGATGGACAGGCTACCTACGAGCAGTACTTC
d_gene: NA; v_gene: TRBV6-1; j_gene: TRBJ2-1; abundance: NA; CDR3aa: CAGNVAPSSYNEQFF; CDR3nt: TGTGCCGGGAATGTAGCCCCGAGCTCCTACAATGAGCAGTTCTTC
d_gene: TRBD2; v_gene: TRBV20-1; j_gene: TRBJ2-5; abundance: few; CDR3aa: CSAITSGRGGETQYF; CDR3nt: TGCAGTGCTATTACTAGCGGAAGGGGCGGAGAGACCCAGTACTTC
d_gene: TRBD1; v_gene: TRBV20-1; j_gene: TRBJ1-1; abundance: NA; CDR3aa: CSADLRGQGNTEAFF; CDR3nt: TGCAGTGCTGACCTCCGGGGACAGGGAAACACTGAAGCTTTCTTT
d_gene: NA; v_gene: TRBV29-1; j_gene: TRBJ2-6; abundance: NA; CDR3aa: CSVVLTSSGANVLTF; CDR3nt: TGCAGCGTTGTCCTCACGAGCTCTGGGGCCAACGTCCTGACTTTC